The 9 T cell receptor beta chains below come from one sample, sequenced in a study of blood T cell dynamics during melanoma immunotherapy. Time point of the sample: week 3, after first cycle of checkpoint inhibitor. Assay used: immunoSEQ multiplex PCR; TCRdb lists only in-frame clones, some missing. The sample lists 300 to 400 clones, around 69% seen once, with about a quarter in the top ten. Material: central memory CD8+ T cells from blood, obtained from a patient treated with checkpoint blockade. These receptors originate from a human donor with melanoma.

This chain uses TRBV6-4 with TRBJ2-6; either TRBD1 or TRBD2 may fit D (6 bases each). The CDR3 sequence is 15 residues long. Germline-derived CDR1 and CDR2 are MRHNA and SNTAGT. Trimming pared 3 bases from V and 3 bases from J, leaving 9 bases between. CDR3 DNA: TGTGCCAGCAGTGAACAGGGAGGTGGGGCCAACGTCCTGACTTTC. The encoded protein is CASSEQGGGANVLTF.

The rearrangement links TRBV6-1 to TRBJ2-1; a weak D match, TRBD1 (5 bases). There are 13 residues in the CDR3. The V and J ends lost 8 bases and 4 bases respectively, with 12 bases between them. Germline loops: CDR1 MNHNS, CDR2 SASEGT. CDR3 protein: CASGAEEYNEQFF. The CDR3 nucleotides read TGTGCCAGCGGGGCTGAAGAATACAATGAGCAGTTCTTC.

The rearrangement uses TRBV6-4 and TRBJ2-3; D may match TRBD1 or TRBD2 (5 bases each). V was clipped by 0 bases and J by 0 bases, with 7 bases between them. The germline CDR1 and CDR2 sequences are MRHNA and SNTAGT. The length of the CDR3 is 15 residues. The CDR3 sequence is CASSDSGGSTDTQYF. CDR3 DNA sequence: TGTGCCAGCAGTGACTCTGGGGGTAGCACAGATACGCAGTATTTT.

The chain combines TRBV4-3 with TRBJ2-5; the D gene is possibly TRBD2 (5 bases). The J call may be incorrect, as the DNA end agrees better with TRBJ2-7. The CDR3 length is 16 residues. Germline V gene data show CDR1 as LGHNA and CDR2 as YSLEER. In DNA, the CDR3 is TGCGCCAGCAGCCAAGATTCGGGATCCCCTTCCTACGAGCAGTACTTC. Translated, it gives CASSQDSGSPSYEQYF.

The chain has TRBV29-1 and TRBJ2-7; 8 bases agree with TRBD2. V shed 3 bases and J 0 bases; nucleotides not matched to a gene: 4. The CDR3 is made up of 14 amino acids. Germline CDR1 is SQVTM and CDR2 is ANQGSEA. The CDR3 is CSVDPSGYSYEQYF. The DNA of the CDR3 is TGCAGCGTTGACCCTAGCGGGTACTCCTACGAGCAGTACTTC.

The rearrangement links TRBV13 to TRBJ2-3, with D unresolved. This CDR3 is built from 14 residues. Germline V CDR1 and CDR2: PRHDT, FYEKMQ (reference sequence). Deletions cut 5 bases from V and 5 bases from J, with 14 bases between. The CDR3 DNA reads TGTGCCAGCAGCCCCAGTTCCGGCTTAGATACGCAGTATTTT. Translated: CASSPSSGLDTQYF.

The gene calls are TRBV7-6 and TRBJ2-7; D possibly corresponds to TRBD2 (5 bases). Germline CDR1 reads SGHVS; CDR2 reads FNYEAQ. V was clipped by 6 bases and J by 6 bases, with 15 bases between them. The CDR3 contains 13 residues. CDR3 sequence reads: CASRSEEAAEQYF. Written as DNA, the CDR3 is TGTGCCAGCAGATCCGAGGAGGCGGCCGAGCAGTACTTC.

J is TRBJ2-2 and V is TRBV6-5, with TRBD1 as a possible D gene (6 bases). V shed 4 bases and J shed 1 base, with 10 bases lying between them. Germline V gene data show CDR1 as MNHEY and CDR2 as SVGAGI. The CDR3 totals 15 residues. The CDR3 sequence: CASSSGVQNTGELFF. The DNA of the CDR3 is TGTGCCAGCAGTTCAGGGGTTCAGAACACCGGGGAGCTGTTTTTT.

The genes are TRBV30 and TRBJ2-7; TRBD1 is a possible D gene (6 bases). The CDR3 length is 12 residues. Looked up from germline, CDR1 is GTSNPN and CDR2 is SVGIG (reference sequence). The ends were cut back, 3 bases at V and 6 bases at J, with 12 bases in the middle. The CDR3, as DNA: TGTGCCTGGAGGGAACAGGGAGCCGAGCAGTACTTC. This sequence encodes CAWREQGAEQYF.